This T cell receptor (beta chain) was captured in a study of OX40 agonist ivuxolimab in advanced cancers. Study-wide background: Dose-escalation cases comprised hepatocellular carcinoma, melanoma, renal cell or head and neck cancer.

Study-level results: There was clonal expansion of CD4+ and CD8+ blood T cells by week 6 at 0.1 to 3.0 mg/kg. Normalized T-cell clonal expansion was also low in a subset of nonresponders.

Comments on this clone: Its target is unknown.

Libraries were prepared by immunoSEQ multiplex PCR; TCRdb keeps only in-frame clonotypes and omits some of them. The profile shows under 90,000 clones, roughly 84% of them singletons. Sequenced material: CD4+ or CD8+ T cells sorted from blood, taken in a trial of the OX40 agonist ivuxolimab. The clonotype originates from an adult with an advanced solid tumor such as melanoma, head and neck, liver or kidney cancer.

In nucleotides, the CDR3 is TGTGCCAGCAGTCCAAGGTGGCGGGGGGGACAGCCCCAGCATTTT. It translates to CASSPRWRGGQPQHF. The V gene is TRBV28, the J gene TRBJ1-5, with D possibly being TRBD1 (5 bases). V lost 5 bases and J lost 7, with 18 bases in between. The V gene's germline CDR1 is MDHEN and CDR2 SYDVKM. The CDR3 is 15 amino acids.